This is a list of T cell receptor beta chains from one sample in a study of early T cells in non-severe SARS-CoV-2 infection. MiXCR, applied by TCRdb to the 5' RACE reads, yields one record per CDR3 protein. The repertoire holds nearly 80,000 distinct CDR3 sequences, with about 13% as singletons. The sequencing input was whole blood. These receptors were collected from an adult who was a healthcare worker with PCR-confirmed SARS-CoV-2 infection or an uninfected control (not recorded which). Both conserved end residues are part of each CDR3. The D gene is left open where the match is weak. Some rows have no size entry. The others give once, few or many, or a class for an expanded clone.

d_gene	j_gene	v_gene	abundance	CDR3nt	CDR3aa
.	TRBJ2-5	TRBV28	.	TGTGCCAGCAGTACTCCGGGGAGTGGGGAGACCCAGTACTTC	CASSTPGSGETQYF
.	TRBJ1-1	TRBV28	many	TGTGCCAGCATAAATAGAGGGACTGAAGCTTTCTTT	CASINRGTEAFF
TRBD1	TRBJ2-3	TRBV29-1	.	TGCAGCGTTGAAGATTGGGGACAGGGGGCTGATACGCAGTATTTT	CSVEDWGQGADTQYF
TRBD1	TRBJ2-3	TRBV7-2	few	TGTGCCAGCAGCTTAGACTACACAGGGGGCCTAGATACGCAGTATTTT	CASSLDYTGGLDTQYF
.	TRBJ2-7	TRBV7-2	few	TGTGCCAGCAAGCAAGAGGGGACATTCTTCCACGAGCAGTACTTC	CASKQEGTFFHEQYF
.	TRBJ1-2	TRBV6-5	.	TGTGCCAGCAGACAGCTCCTAGGCTATGGCTACACCTTC	CASRQLLGYGYTF
.	TRBJ2-2	TRBV20-1	many	TGCAGTGCTAGAGAGCGAAATCCCGGGGAGCTGTTTTTT	CSARERNPGELFF
.	TRBJ2-2	TRBV25-1	few	TGTGCCAGCAGTTCCGGGGAGCTGTTTTTT	CASSSGELFF
TRBD2	TRBJ2-6	TRBV7-8	many	TGTGCCAGCAGCAGGGAGGGCTCTGGGGCCAACGTCCTGACTTTC	CASSREGSGANVLTF
.	TRBJ2-5	TRBV5-1	few	TGCGCCAGCAGCTTTGAGGGAGGGGGCAAAAAGACCCAGTACTTC	CASSFEGGGKKTQYF
TRBD1	TRBJ2-3	TRBV12-3/TRBV12-4	.	TGTGCCAGCAGCCTCGGACAGGGGACAGATACGCAGTATTTT	CASSLGQGTDTQYF
TRBD1	TRBJ2-7	TRBV6-1	.	TGTGCCAGCAGTGACCCCGCAGGGGGACAGGGACCCTACGAGCAGTACTTC	CASSDPAGGQGPYEQYF
.	TRBJ2-1	TRBV28	.	TGTGCCAGCGTGGGTAGCAATGAGCAGTTCTTC	CASVGSNEQFF
.	TRBJ1-3	TRBV7-9	few	TGTGCCAGCAGCTTATTTCTCTCTGGAAACACCATATATTTT	CASSLFLSGNTIYF
TRBD1	TRBJ1-6	TRBV5-6	few	TGTGCCAGCAGCGGTCGGACAGGGATGGTTTCACCCCTCCACTTT	CASSGRTGMVSPLHF
.	TRBJ1-1	TRBV11-2	many	TGTGCCAGCAGCTTCGGTGTGCCAGGGGAAGCTTTCTTT	CASSFGVPGEAFF
TRBD1	TRBJ2-3	TRBV19	.	TGTGCCAGTAGTATACAGGGGGGCACAGATACGCAGTATTTT	CASSIQGGTDTQYF
.	TRBJ1-1	TRBV29-1	few	TGCAGCGTCGAACAGGGCGCTAACACTGAAGCTTTCTTT	CSVEQGANTEAFF
TRBD2	TRBJ2-3	TRBV20-1	few	TGCAGTGCTAGAGGGGGTGGAAAGCGGGGCCTATTGACAGATACGCAGTATTTT	CSARGGGKRGLLTDTQYF
TRBD2	TRBJ2-5	TRBV5-1	few	TGCGCCAGCAGCTTGGCCGCGGGACTAGCGGGATTGGAGACCCAGTACTTC	CASSLAAGLAGLETQYF
TRBD1	TRBJ1-2	TRBV29-1	many	TGCAGCGTCCAGGGGGATGGCTACACCTTC	CSVQGDGYTF
.	TRBJ1-5	TRBV7-2	medium-sized	TGTGCCAGCAGCTCAACAGGGTCTAGCAATCAGCCCCAGCATTTT	CASSSTGSSNQPQHF
.	TRBJ2-1	TRBV11-3	many	TGTGCCAGCAGCCGGGCCGGGGTCTCCTACAATGAGCAGTTCTTC	CASSRAGVSYNEQFF
.	TRBJ2-5	TRBV12-3/TRBV12-4	many	TGTGCCAGCACCTCCTTACGGGATGAGACCCAGTACTTC	CASTSLRDETQYF
.	TRBJ2-1	TRBV29-1	few	TGCAGCGTTGAAGTGTCGGGGAACCATGAGCAGTTCTTC	CSVEVSGNHEQFF
.	TRBJ1-5	TRBV12-3/TRBV12-4	few	TGTGCCAGCAGTTTGGGTGGCCCGCCTAGCAATCAGCCCCAGCATTTT	CASSLGGPPSNQPQHF
TRBD2	TRBJ2-7	TRBV10-3	many	TGTGCCGTCGGACTCCTGGGGACTAGCGAGCACGAGCAGTACTTC	CAVGLLGTSEHEQYF
.	TRBJ2-4	TRBV29-1	many	TGCAGCGTTGACGCCGGGACTAACATTCAGTACTTC	CSVDAGTNIQYF
.	TRBJ2-6	TRBV20-1	.	TGCAGTGCTAGAGGGTGGTACCGCTGGGCCAACGTCCTGACTTTC	CSARGWYRWANVLTF
.	TRBJ2-5	TRBV7-9	.	TGTGCCAGCAGCCCCCGGGACCAAGAGACCCAGTACTTC	CASSPRDQETQYF
.	TRBJ2-3	TRBV7-9	.	TGTGCCAGCAGCACCGCGGAGAGCACAGATACGCAGTATTTT	CASSTAESTDTQYF
.	TRBJ1-1	TRBV5-1	.	TGCGCCAGCAGCTTGTCCCTACTAGGGGACACTGAAGCTTTCTTT	CASSLSLLGDTEAFF
.	TRBJ2-7	TRBV5-1	.	TGCGCCAGCAGCTTGACAGCGGGCTACGAGCAGTACTTC	CASSLTAGYEQYF
.	TRBJ1-5	TRBV7-2	many	TGTGCCAGCAGCCCTACCGTTGAACAGCCCCAGCATTTT	CASSPTVEQPQHF
.	TRBJ1-1	TRBV7-2	.	TGTGCCAGCAGCCCGTTTGCGGCTGAAGCTTTCTTT	CASSPFAAEAFF
.	TRBJ1-1	TRBV6-2/TRBV6-3	.	TGTGCCAGCGAAATGAACACTGAAGCTTTCTTT	CASEMNTEAFF
.	TRBJ1-1	TRBV28	.	TGTGCCAGCAGTTTATTTATGAACACTGAAGCTTTCTTT	CASSLFMNTEAFF
TRBD2	TRBJ2-2	TRBV28	few	TGTGCCAGCAGTCCCCTAGCGGGAGTGCACGGGGAGCTGTTTTTT	CASSPLAGVHGELFF
TRBD1	TRBJ2-7	TRBV7-6	many	TGTGCCAGCAGCCCCCGGGACAGGGGGCACGAGCAGTACTTC	CASSPRDRGHEQYF
.	TRBJ2-2	TRBV5-4	many	TGTGCCAGCAGCTTGGACGTGGGGGCGCTGGGCGGGGAGCTGTTTTTT	CASSLDVGALGGELFF
.	TRBJ1-1	TRBV11-2	.	TGTGCCAGCAGCTTACGGGGTCCAGGGTACATGAACACTGAAGCTTTCTTT	CASSLRGPGYMNTEAFF